This T cell receptor (beta chain) was found in a study of multiple sclerosis patients with progressive multifocal leukoencephalopathy. Every PCR reaction included synthetic inline CDR3 controls for all V-J pairings. Data came from immunoSEQ multiplex PCR; TCRdb stores just in-frame clones and leaves some out. Among around 25,000 clones listed, around 93% were seen once. The CDR3 is 15 amino acids. Germline assignment: CDR1 SGHVS and CDR2 FQNEAQ. V lost 0 bases and J lost 2, with 10 bases in between. The time point: 12 to 13 months of natalizumab therapy. The control group, sampled over time, had multiple sclerosis, received natalizumab and did not develop PML.

V gene TRBV7-8 combines with J gene TRBJ2-5, with D possibly being TRBD2 (5 bases). Sequencing used PBMCs, obtained from a patient treated with natalizumab. The sequence came from a man aged 30 to 45 with multiple sclerosis. The CDR3, as DNA: TGTGCCAGCAGCTTAGCGGCCGGGATTCAAGAGACCCAGTACTTC. It yields the protein CASSLAAGIQETQYF. Supplemented by reference TRBV7-8 and TRBJ2-5, the full variable domain reads GAGVSQSPRYKVAKRGQDVALRCDPISGHVSLFWYQQALGQGPEFLTYFQNEAQLDKSGLPSDRFFAERPEGSVSTLKIQRTQQEDSAVYLCASSLAAGIQETQYFGPGTRLLVL.